This T cell receptor (beta chain) was documented in a study of blood T cell repertoires in COVID-19. The wider study: From the United States, Italy and Spain came samples of acute and convalescent COVID-19. T cells, B-cell-depleted T cells, or PBMCs provided the cDNA or gDNA that served as material.

Germline V gene lookup returns CDR1 MDHEN and CDR2 SYDVKM. After removal of 4 bases from V and 0 bases from J, the junction contained 10 bases not matched to a gene. This CDR3 has 18 amino acids. Original processing notes: Reference gene primer amplification gave estimated nucleated cell counts. The assay was immunoSEQ multiplex PCR, and TCRdb's table has in-frame clones only and misses some. The D gene and trimming were derived from the DNA, and the V and J assignments and clone size from that table. Among some 150,000 clones, 85% were seen once, and the ten largest hold roughly 2.9%. The chain joins TRBV28 to TRBJ1-1; 11 bases are shared with TRBD1. Specimen: peripheral blood. The source of this sequence is a woman aged 40 to 50 with active or convalescent COVID-19. CDR3 sequence: CASSSRDRGSRVNTEAFF. The CDR3 nucleotides read TGTGCCAGCAGTTCCCGGGACAGGGGGAGTCGAGTGAACACTGAAGCTTTCTTT.